The 22 T cell receptor beta chains reported below all come from one sample, sequenced in a study of shared clonotypes between healthy human individuals. Sequencing used immunoSEQ multiplex PCR; TCRdb keeps in-frame clones, though not all of them. The sample holds a few million clones, about 92% seen once. The sequenced material came from naive CD4+ T cells from PBMCs. Sample subset: CD45RA+ positively selected. These receptors were collected from a man aged 18 to 30 in good health. Some clones in this sample may be carry-over from other donors' samples.

This clone was observed a single time. The chain is built from TRBV5-5 and TRBJ1-4; the D gene is possibly TRBD1 (5 bases). Per the germline V gene, CDR1 is SGHKS and CDR2 is YYEKEE (reference sequence). The CDR3 contains 15 residues. Trimming removed 1 base at V and 8 bases at J, with 15 bases between. The CDR3 loop reads CASSLMVGTAEKLFF. The CDR3 DNA reads as TGTGCCAGCAGCTTGATGGTCGGGACGGCCGAAAAACTGTTTTTT.

Note on this clone: Additional DNA sequences in this sample encode the identical CDR3. The V gene is TRBV5-1, the J gene TRBJ2-7, with TRBD2 identical over 7 bases. The CDR3 extends over 15 amino acids. V trimming: 0 bases; J trimming: 2 bases; junction bases outside the gene matches: 5. Germline CDR1 SGHRS, CDR2 YFSETQ. The CDR3 spells CASSLGLADTYEQYF. CDR3 coding DNA: TGCGCCAGCAGCTTGGGCCTAGCGGATACCTACGAGCAGTACTTC.

This clone was recorded once. The J gene is TRBJ1-4, the V gene TRBV19; TRBD1 might be the D (5 bases). The V gene lost 3 bases and the J gene lost 0 bases, with 20 bases spanning the gap. Germline loops: CDR1 LNHDA, CDR2 SQIVND (reference sequence). The length of the CDR3 is 19 residues. CDR3: CASSMQGRPLDATNEKLFF. The CDR3 coding sequence is TGTGCCAGTAGTATGCAGGGAAGGCCACTCGATGCAACTAATGAAAAACTGTTTTTT. Based on the CDR3 plus reference TRBV19 and TRBJ1-4, the full variable domain is DGGITQSPKYLFRKEGQNVTLSCEQNLNHDAMYWYRQDPGQGLRLIYYSQIVNDFQKGDIAEGYSVSREKKESFPLTVTSAQKNPTAFYLCASSMQGRPLDATNEKLFFGSGTQLSVL.

This clone appeared a single time. This sequence joins TRBV19 and TRBJ2-3; TRBD2 agrees at 13 bases. There are 15 residues in the CDR3. CDR1 is LNHDA and CDR2 is SQIVND in the germline V gene (reference sequence). V trimming: 4 bases; J trimming: 4 bases; junction bases outside the gene matches: 2. In DNA, the CDR3 is TGTGCCAGTAGTACCACTAGCGGGAGGGCAGATACGCAGTATTTT. This codes for CASSTTSGRADTQYF.

On this clone: This sample includes further DNA sequences coding for the same CDR3. The V and J genes are TRBV2 and TRBJ1-5; D remains ambiguous. The V end lost 4 bases, the J end lost 7 bases, and 5 bases lay between the germline ends. Germline CDR1 SNHLY, CDR2 FYNNEI. The CDR3 length is 11 residues. The CDR3: CASSVDQPQHF. The CDR3 nucleotides are TGTGCCAGCAGTGTGGACCAGCCCCAGCATTTT.

The chain recombines TRBV27 with TRBJ1-1, with D tentatively TRBD1 (5 bases). Trimming removed 5 bases at V and 4 bases at J, with 11 bases between. Germline V gene sequence: CDR1 MNHEY, CDR2 SMNVEV (reference sequence). CDR3 length: 13 amino acids. The CDR3 DNA reads as TGTGCCAGCAGTATCAGGGTTAGCACTGAAGCTTTCTTT. It yields the protein CASSIRVSTEAFF.

The chain employs TRBV6-6 and TRBJ2-7, with 8 positions matching TRBD1. The germline CDR1 and CDR2 sequences are MNHNY and SVGAGI (reference sequence). The CDR3 is made up of 12 amino acids. V dropped 6 bases and J dropped 6; count of bases not matched to a gene: 4. The CDR3 DNA is TGTGCCAGCAGGCACGGACAGGGCGAGCAGTACTTC. This gives the protein CASRHGQGEQYF.

The gene calls are TRBV7-2 and TRBJ2-2, with 10 bases aligning to TRBD1. With V trimmed by 5 bases and J by 5 bases, 8 bases remained unmatched. Germline CDR1 and CDR2: SGHTA and FQGNSA. CDR3 size: 16 residues. This chain's CDR3 is CASSPSGTGVTGELFF. CDR3 bases: TGTGCCAGCAGCCCATCCGGGACAGGGGTAACCGGGGAGCTGTTTTTT.

The chain joins TRBV7-8 to TRBJ2-5; 8 nucleotides align to TRBD2. The V gene's germline CDR1 is SGHVS and CDR2 FQNEAQ. With V trimmed by 1 base and J by 5 bases, 9 bases remained unmatched. The CDR3 runs 16 residues. As DNA, the CDR3 is TGTGCCAGCAGCTTAGGCCCACCGGGAGGGCCTGAGACCCAGTACTTC. The encoded protein is CASSLGPPGGPETQYF. The full variable domain, its missing parts supplied by reference TRBV7-8 and TRBJ2-5, is GAGVSQSPRYKVAKRGQDVALRCDPISGHVSLFWYQQALGQGPEFLTYFQNEAQLDKSGLPSDRFFAERPEGSVSTLKIQRTQQEDSAVYLCASSLGPPGGPETQYFGPGTRLLVL.

The V and J genes are TRBV10-3 and TRBJ2-2, with D perhaps TRBD1 or TRBD2 (5 bases each). Germline CDR1 reads ENHRY; CDR2 reads SYGVKD. The CDR3 consists of 12 residues. Trimming cost V 11 bases and J 7 bases, with 14 bases left between them. The CDR3 DNA sequence: TGTGCCTCCGCTGAGGGGTACGGGGAGCTGTTTTTT. Translating gives CASAEGYGELFF.

This clone was observed once. The chain joins TRBV30 to TRBJ1-4, with D perhaps TRBD1 (5 bases). The CDR3 is 13 residues long. V shed 1 base and J shed 10 bases, with 13 bases lying between them. Per germline, CDR1 GTSNPN and CDR2 SVGIG (reference sequence). The CDR3 nucleotides are TGTGCCTGGAGTGGCAGGGTGACGGCAAAACTGTTTTTT. It yields the protein CAWSGRVTAKLFF.

The chain couples TRBV11-2 to TRBJ2-7, with 15 nucleotides matching TRBD2. Trimming took 6 bases from V and 4 from J; bases not matched to a gene: 7. Germline V CDR1 and CDR2: SGHAT, FQNNGV. The CDR3 length is 16 residues. For the CDR3, the DNA is TGTGCCAGCAGTTCCGGGACTAGCGGGAGGTATTACGAGCAGTACTTC. As protein: CASSSGTSGRYYEQYF.

The rearrangement uses TRBV5-4 and TRBJ2-2; D might be TRBD1 or TRBD2, each matching 6 bases. The germline CDR1 and CDR2 sequences are SGHNT and YYREEE (reference sequence). Between the trimmed V and J ends, which lost 4 bases and 5 bases, there was a span of 15 bases. CDR3 size: 15 residues. The CDR3 is CASSPGGGQTGELFF. In nucleotides, the CDR3 is TGTGCCAGCAGCCCCGGAGGGGGGCAGACCGGGGAGCTGTTTTTT.

This clone was seen only once. The chain employs TRBV30 and TRBJ1-5, with a weak D call TRBD1 (6 bases). Germline CDR1 GTSNPN, CDR2 SVGIG (reference sequence). V lost 4 bases and J 5 bases, leaving 24 bases between the germline ends. CDR3 length: 17 residues. The CDR3 sequence: CAWKTGIFGRPYQPQHF. DNA of the CDR3: TGTGCCTGGAAAACAGGGATTTTTGGGCGTCCTTATCAGCCCCAGCATTTT.

Only one count was recorded for this clone. The chain uses TRBV5-6 and TRBJ1-5; no clear D gene. This CDR3 contains 14 residues. Germline CDR1 and CDR2: SGHDT and YYEEEE. V lost 6 bases and J 4 bases, leaving 14 bases between the germline ends. The CDR3 region is CASTIRMVNQPQHF. CDR3 coding DNA: TGTGCCAGCACTATCCGAATGGTTAATCAGCCCCAGCATTTT.

The chain carries TRBV28 and TRBJ1-2, with D possibly being TRBD1 (6 bases). CDR1 is MDHEN, CDR2 SYDVKM, per germline. The CDR3 runs to 14 residues. V shed 2 bases and J shed 4 bases, with 11 bases lying between them. The CDR3: CASSLNGGAYGYTF. In DNA, the CDR3 is TGTGCCAGCAGTTTAAATGGGGGCGCCTATGGCTACACCTTC.

J is TRBJ1-2 and V is TRBV30; a weak D match, TRBD1 (5 bases). The CDR3 has 13 amino acids. Per germline, CDR1 GTSNPN and CDR2 SVGIG (reference sequence). Trimming removed 2 bases at V and 6 bases at J, with 13 bases between. CDR3 residues: CAWSHRRTHGYTF. The CDR3 coding sequence is TGTGCCTGGAGTCACAGGAGAACTCATGGCTACACCTTC. The whole variable domain, filled in from reference TRBV30 and TRBJ1-2, reads SQTIHQWPATLVQPVGSPLSLECTVEGTSNPNLYWYRQAAGRGLQLLFYSVGIGQISSEVPQNLSASRPQDRQFILSSKKLLLSDSGFYLCAWSHRRTHGYTFGSGTRLTVV.

The chain joins TRBV14 to TRBJ2-2; 7 positions agree with TRBD1. The trim removed 4 bases at V and 1 base at J, leaving 9 bases unmatched. The CDR3 contains 17 residues. Germline V gives CDR1 SGHDN, CDR2 FVKESK. Here the CDR3 DNA reads TGTGCCAGCAGCCCCCAGGGACAGCCGGGGAACACCGGGGAGCTGTTTTTT. The encoded protein is CASSPQGQPGNTGELFF.

For this clone: This sample also contains other DNA sequences that code for the same CDR3. In DNA form, the CDR3 reads TGTGCCATCAGTGAGTCTGGCTATGGCTACACCTTC. Translated, it gives CAISESGYGYTF. The rearrangement uses TRBV10-3 and TRBJ1-2; no reliable D call. CDR3 length: 12 residues. Trimming removed 0 bases from V and 4 bases from J, with 3 bases in between. Germline loops: CDR1 ENHRY, CDR2 SYGVKD.

The chain recombines TRBV28 with TRBJ2-5, with TRBD1 as a possible D gene (7 bases). Per germline, CDR1 MDHEN and CDR2 SYDVKM. The V gene lost 1 base and the J gene lost 5 bases, with 17 bases spanning the gap. The CDR3 contains 16 residues. DNA for the CDR3: TGTGCCAGCAGTTTATTAGTCTGGACAGGAGGGGAGACCCAGTACTTC. It codes for CASSLLVWTGGETQYF.

On this clone itself: Other DNA sequences within the sample encode an identical CDR3. The chain has TRBV30 and TRBJ2-7, with a tentative D call TRBD1 (6 bases). CDR1 is GTSNPN, CDR2 SVGIG, per germline (reference sequence). The CDR3 length is 12 residues. Trimming pared 3 bases from V and 0 bases from J, leaving 6 bases between. In DNA form, the CDR3 reads TGTGCCTGGAGGGACAGCTCCTACGAGCAGTACTTC. Residues: CAWRDSSYEQYF.

Notes on this clone: At the DNA level, this CDR3 is encoded by other sequences in the same sample as well. V and J are TRBV9 and TRBJ2-1; 9 positions agree with TRBD2. The germline V gene encodes CDR1 SGDLS and CDR2 YYNGEE. J lost 4 bases, V lost 2 bases, and 4 bases had no gene match. The CDR3 sequence is 15 residues long. The CDR3 sequence is CASSVRLAVYNEQFF. CDR3 bases: TGTGCCAGCAGCGTCCGACTAGCGGTGTACAATGAGCAGTTCTTC.